Shown below are 24 T cell receptor beta chains from a single sample sequenced in a study of T cell repertoires in cytomegalovirus infection. One entry per CDR3 protein, called by TCRdb with MiXCR from the reads. The repertoire has approximately 630,000 distinct CDR3 sequences, more than 20% of them found once; the top ten carry 8%. Sequencing was done on a sample of CD8+ T cells from PBMCs. Receptor source: a human donor in good health (CMV status not recorded). Some clones in this sample may be carry-over from other donors' samples.

At least ten counts were recorded for this clonotype. The V call is TRBV27, the J call TRBJ2-1; the match to TRBD2 covers 8 bases. Per germline, CDR1 MNHEY and CDR2 SMNVEV (reference sequence). Trimming cost V 5 bases and J 5 bases; bases outside gene matches: 11. The CDR3 covers 16 residues. The CDR3 nucleotides are TGTGCCAGCAGTCCATCAGCGGGGGAGCTACACAATGAGCAGTTCTTC. Translated, it gives CASSPSAGELHNEQFF.

This clonotype was counted only a few times. It is likely a read error, because the conserved phenylalanine at the end of the CDR3 is missing. V usage is TRBV25-1 and J usage is TRBJ2-3; TRBD2 matches 7 bases. V was clipped by 6 bases and J by 3 bases; unmatched bases: 6. Germline-derived CDR1 and CDR2 are MGHDK and SYGVNS. The CDR3 covers 14 residues. DNA of the CDR3: TGTGCCAGCAGAGGTGAGGGAGGGACAGATACGCAGTATTCT. It translates to CASRGEGGTDTQYS.

With regard to this clonotype: This CDR3 is missing its conserved last phenylalanine or tryptophan, likely due to a read error. V is TRBV7-4 and J is TRBJ2-7; no clear D gene. The CDR3 contains 14 residues. The V and J ends lost 1 base and 3 bases respectively, with 10 bases between them. Germline V gives CDR1 SGHVT, CDR2 SQSDAQ. CDR3 in DNA: TGTGCCAGCAGCTTAGAGGGCCTCCACTACGAGCAGTACTCC. Its protein product is CASSLEGLHYEQYS.

Remarks on this clonotype: Germline is not matched at one junction end, which may reflect a read error. The chain combines TRBV5-5 with TRBJ2-7, with D possibly being TRBD2 (7 bases). Germline values: CDR1 SGHKS, CDR2 YYEKEE (reference sequence). The CDR3 extends over 19 amino acids. The DNA of the CDR3 is TGTGCCAGCAGCCCTTTAGTGAGAGTCGGGCGGGGGCCCTCCTTCGAGCAGTACTTC. Protein sequence: CASSPLVRVGRGPSFEQYF.

This clonotype was seen ten or more times. J is TRBJ1-1 and V is TRBV7-2; possible D gene TRBD1, 6 bases. CDR3 size: 17 residues. V shed 1 base and J shed 3 bases, with 18 bases lying between them. Germline V lookup: CDR1 SGHTA, CDR2 FQGNSA. The CDR3 DNA follows: TGTGCCAGCAGCTTAGTAACAGGGCCTGGTCCTGACACTGAAGCTTTCTTT. Translation: CASSLVTGPGPDTEAFF. Together with reference TRBV7-2 and TRBJ1-1, the CDR3 gives the full variable domain: GAGVSQSPSNKVTEKGKDVELRCDPISGHTALYWYRQSLGQGLEFLIYFQGNSAPDKSGLPSDRFSAERTGGSVSTLTIQRTQQEDSAVYLCASSLVTGPGPDTEAFFGQGTRLTVV.

This clonotype was recorded a few times. This rearrangement joins TRBV7-9 to TRBJ1-1; TRBD1 agrees at 11 bases. V trimming: 5 bases; J trimming: 8 bases; junction bases outside the gene matches: 10. This CDR3 region has 15 residues. Germline V CDR1 and CDR2: SEHNR, FQNEAQ (reference sequence). CDR3 sequence (DNA): TGTGCCAGCAGCAGGACAGGGGGCGCGCGGTCCGAAGCTTTCTTT. The encoded protein is CASSRTGGARSEAFF.

At least ten counts were recorded for this clonotype. The rearrangement uses TRBV6-6 and TRBJ2-7; no reliable D call. The ends were cut back, 2 bases at V and 4 bases at J, with 6 bases in the middle. Per germline, CDR1 MNHNY and CDR2 SVGAGI (reference sequence). This CDR3 is built from 12 residues. In DNA, the CDR3 is TGTGCCAGCAGTTACCACCCGTACGAGCAGTACTTC. This codes for CASSYHPYEQYF.

V usage is TRBV20-1 and J usage is TRBJ1-2; D call uncertain. Germline V gene sequence: CDR1 DFQATT, CDR2 SNEGSKA (reference sequence). This CDR3 is built from 13 residues. Deletions cut 5 bases from V and 2 bases from J, with 12 bases between. CDR3 in DNA: TGCAGTGCTCCCGGGAGTAACAACTATGGCTACACCTTC. Its translation: CSAPGSNNYGYTF.

Points on this clonotype: Relative to the germline gene, one junction end is altered; a read error may explain this. The chain uses TRBV20-1 and TRBJ1-5, with D hard to call. The germline V gene encodes CDR1 DFQATT and CDR2 SNEGSKA (reference sequence). The CDR3 runs to 18 residues. CDR3 bases: TGTAGTGCTAGAGCTGCGTCCCTAAATATCTATAGCAATCAGCCCCAGCATTTT. Its translation: CSARAASLNIYSNQPQHF.

The rearrangement joins TRBV20-1 to TRBJ2-7; no clear D. The CDR3 contains 13 residues. CDR1 is DFQATT and CDR2 is SNEGSKA in the germline V gene (reference sequence). V shed 7 bases and J shed 0 bases, with 13 bases lying between them. The CDR3 DNA sequence: TGCAGTGGTAACCTCCCGAGCTCCTACGAGCAGTACGTC. Amino acids: CSGNLPSSYEQYV.

For this clonotype: A read error may be the cause here, since a much bigger clone is one base away. The chain links TRBV12-3 or TRBV12-4 to TRBJ2-1; D possibly corresponds to TRBD1 (5 bases). This CDR3 comprises 14 residues. The chain's CDR3 is CVSSRAGLADEQFF. CDR3 in DNA: TGTGTCAGCAGTCGGGCAGGGCTTGCGGATGAGCAGTTCTTC.

The sample holds many counts of this clonotype. The rearrangement joins TRBV12-3 or TRBV12-4 to TRBJ2-1; 7 bases line up with TRBD2. The CDR3 runs to 16 residues. The V gene end was trimmed by 3 bases and the J gene end by 3 bases; junction bases not matched to a gene: 8. In DNA form, the CDR3 reads TGTGCCAGCAGTTTCCGGGGGGAGACACTCTACAATGAGCAGTTCTTC. Translated, it gives CASSFRGETLYNEQFF.

In the case of this clonotype: At one boundary the junction diverges from the germline segment, which might be a read error. The chain has TRBV29-1 and TRBJ2-2; 7 bases map to TRBD1. Germline CDR1 SQVTM, CDR2 ANQGSEA. This CDR3 region has 14 residues. Here the CDR3 DNA reads TGCAGCGGTTTACTACAGGGGCCGTCCGGGGAGCTGATTTTT. This gives the protein CSGLLQGPSGELIF.

The rearrangement joins TRBV12-3 or TRBV12-4 to TRBJ2-2, with D possibly TRBD2 on 6 matching bases. The CDR3 totals 15 residues. V was shortened by 6 bases and J by 4 bases, with 15 bases between the two germline ends. The CDR3 DNA reads TGTGCCAGCAGGATTCTGGGACTCACCACCGGGGAGCTGTTTTTT. Encoded protein: CASRILGLTTGELFF.

The chain couples TRBV20-1 to TRBJ2-7; 8 bases map to TRBD1. Germline V gene sequence: CDR1 DFQATT, CDR2 SNEGSKA (reference sequence). Unmatched junction bases numbered 5, after V lost 0 bases and J lost 1 base. The CDR3 sequence is 15 residues long. The CDR3 DNA is TGCAGTGCTAGAGACCGACAGGGGATATCCTACGAGCAGTACTTC. Protein sequence: CSARDRQGISYEQYF.

This chain links TRBV7-6 with TRBJ2-2; no reliable D call. This CDR3 spans 12 amino acids. Trimming took 10 bases from V and 0 from J, leaving 6 bases between them. Germline CDR1 is SGHVS and CDR2 is FNYEAQ. The CDR3 sequence: CATQSNTGELFF. The CDR3 nucleotides read TGTGCCACCCAATCGAACACCGGGGAGCTGTTTTTT.

The chain uses TRBV4-1 and TRBJ2-2; 8 nucleotides line up with TRBD1. Germline V gene data show CDR1 as MGHRA and CDR2 as YSYEKL. Trimming at V came to 4 bases and at J to 1 base, leaving 2 bases not matched to a gene. The CDR3 totals 15 residues. The DNA of the CDR3 is TGCGCCAGCAGCCGGACAGGGATGAACACCGGGGAGCTGTTTTTT. Translated: CASSRTGMNTGELFF.

This clonotype was found a few times. The genes are TRBV6-5 and TRBJ2-3; D is possibly TRBD2 (5 bases). V was pared by 11 bases and J by 0 bases, with 15 bases between. The CDR3 is made up of 14 amino acids. Germline CDR1 reads MNHEY; CDR2 reads SVGAGI. The CDR3 loop reads CAAAAGASTDTQYF. CDR3 in DNA: TGTGCCGCCGCGGCGGGCGCTAGCACAGATACGCAGTATTTT.

This clonotype came up many times. The V call is TRBV7-2, the J call TRBJ2-5; the D gene is possibly TRBD1 (6 bases). CDR3 size: 15 residues. V dropped 4 bases and J dropped 2 bases, with 14 bases sitting between them. In germline, CDR1 is SGHTA, CDR2 FQGNSA. As DNA, the CDR3 is TGTGCCAGCAGCTCTCCGGGACAAGGGCAAGAGACCCAGTACTTC. Protein sequence: CASSSPGQGQETQYF. Together with reference TRBV7-2 and TRBJ2-5, the CDR3 gives the full variable domain: GAGVSQSPSNKVTEKGKDVELRCDPISGHTALYWYRQSLGQGLEFLIYFQGNSAPDKSGLPSDRFSAERTGGSVSTLTIQRTQQEDSAVYLCASSSPGQGQETQYFGPGTRLLVL.

This clonotype appeared a few times. The chain employs TRBV12-3 or TRBV12-4 and TRBJ2-5; D gene uncertain. CDR3 length: 14 residues. V lost 1 base and J lost 5, with 11 bases in between. DNA of the CDR3: TGTGCCAGCAGTTTAGGGTACCGAGTCGAGACCCAGTACTTC. Encoded protein: CASSLGYRVETQYF.

The chain combines TRBV5-4 with TRBJ2-3, with TRBD2 identical over 7 bases. V lost 4 bases to trimming and J lost 2 bases; unmatched junction nucleotides: 7. CDR3 length: 15 amino acids. Germline loops: CDR1 SGHNT, CDR2 YYREEE (reference sequence). The CDR3 coding sequence is TGTGCCAGCAGCCCGGGGAGGGGCCTCACAGATACGCAGTATTTT. Its protein product is CASSPGRGLTDTQYF. Full variable domain (remainder filled in from reference TRBV5-4 and TRBJ2-3): ETGVTQSPTHLIKTRGQQVTLRCSSQSGHNTVSWYQQALGQGPQFIFQYYREEENGRGNFPPRFSGLQFPNYSSELNVNALELDDSALYLCASSPGRGLTDTQYFGPGTRLTVL.

Concerning this clonotype: This may arise from a read error, as a much more abundant clone is one base away. Lacking the conserved final phenylalanine or tryptophan, this CDR3 likely reflects a read error. The chain joins TRBV7-8 to TRBJ2-4; 7 bases line up with TRBD1. The CDR3 runs to 15 residues. Germline CDR1 reads SGHVS; CDR2 reads FQNEAQ. V was clipped by 5 bases and J by 1 base; unmatched bases: 5. In DNA, the CDR3 is TGTGCCAGCAGCGAGAAGACAGGGGCCAAAAACATTCAGTACTCC. As protein: CASSEKTGAKNIQYS.

Notes on this clonotype: This may be a read error: a much more frequent sequence differs by one nucleotide. As the CDR3 is not closed by the conserved phenylalanine or tryptophan, this likely results from a read error. The CDR3 here is CASSLAGVNSPLHL. The CDR3, as DNA: TGTGCCAGCAGCTTAGCAGGGGTTAATTCACCCCTCCACTTG. The chain couples TRBV7-6 to TRBJ1-6; TRBD1 might be the D (5 bases). The germline gives CDR1 SGHVS, CDR2 FNYEAQ. V lost 0 bases and J lost 6, with 6 bases in between. The CDR3 contains 14 residues.

This clonotype came up a few times. The J gene is TRBJ2-7, the V gene TRBV27; 12 bases are shared with TRBD1. The V and J ends lost 7 bases and 6 bases, in that order; junction bases with no gene match: 7. This CDR3 has 14 amino acids. CDR1 is MNHEY, CDR2 SMNVEV, per germline (reference sequence). DNA of the CDR3: TGTGCCAGCACCCCCGGGACAGGGGGCAGCGAGCAGTACTTC. Its translation is CASTPGTGGSEQYF.